What follows are 29 T cell receptor beta chains derived from one specimen sequenced in a study of shared clonotypes between healthy human individuals. Clones were read by immunoSEQ multiplex PCR, and TCRdb kept only the in-frame ones, dropping some. The table lists 2 million to 2.5 million clones, more than 85% of them singletons, with more than 0.35% in the top ten. Sequencing was carried out using naive CD4+ T cells from PBMCs. The subset here: CD45RA+ positively selected. Receptors originate from a man between 18 and 35 years old in good health. Some clones in this sample may be carry-over from other donors' samples.

V is TRBV5-1 and J is TRBJ2-1; 7 bases match TRBD1. The CDR3 is 15 residues long. Germline loops: CDR1 SGHRS, CDR2 YFSETQ. V lost 4 bases, J lost 8 bases, and 12 bases stayed unmatched. The CDR3 coding sequence is TGCGCCAGCAGCCAACTGACAGGGAGCGGCGATGAGCAGTTCTTC. The encoded protein is CASSQLTGSGDEQFF.

CDR3 sequence (DNA): TGTGCCAGCTCACCCTTTAGACAGGGCGGTCAGCCCCAGCATTTT. Translation gives CASSPFRQGGQPQHF. The chain joins TRBV18 to TRBJ1-5; TRBD1 matches at 7 bases. The germline CDR1 and CDR2 sequences are KGHSH and LQKENI. V shed 3 bases and J 6 bases; nucleotides not matched to a gene: 8. The CDR3 sequence is 15 residues long.

Points on this clone: The sample holds other DNA sequences that translate to the same CDR3. This chain links TRBV7-2 with TRBJ2-5; TRBD1 is a possible D gene (6 bases). The CDR3 contains 14 residues. In germline, CDR1 is SGHTA, CDR2 FQGNSA. The V end lost 3 bases, the J end lost 1 base, and 9 bases lay between the germline ends. The CDR3 protein is CASSLGRGQETQYF. Here the CDR3 DNA reads TGTGCCAGCAGCTTGGGCAGGGGCCAAGAGACCCAGTACTTC. Based on the CDR3 plus reference TRBV7-2 and TRBJ2-5, the full variable domain is GAGVSQSPSNKVTEKGKDVELRCDPISGHTALYWYRQSLGQGLEFLIYFQGNSAPDKSGLPSDRFSAERTGGSVSTLTIQRTQQEDSAVYLCASSLGRGQETQYFGPGTRLLVL.

The chain couples TRBV5-1 to TRBJ1-1; D is unresolved. The CDR3 has 14 residues. CDR1 and CDR2 (germline): SGHRS, YFSETQ. The V end was cut by 6 bases, the J end by 2 bases, with 14 bases between. The CDR3 sequence is CASTPGPPNTEAFF. DNA of the CDR3: TGCGCCAGCACCCCCGGGCCCCCAAACACTGAAGCTTTCTTT.

The CDR3 spells CASSEGQGITSNQPQHF. For the CDR3, the DNA is TGTGCCAGCAGTGAGGGACAGGGAATTACGAGCAATCAGCCCCAGCATTTT. V is TRBV2 and J is TRBJ1-5; 9 bases match TRBD1. This CDR3 region has 17 residues. After removal of 3 bases from V and 1 base from J, the junction contained 7 bases not matched to a gene. Germline assignment: CDR1 SNHLY and CDR2 FYNNEI.

Worth noting for this clone: The identical CDR3 is also encoded by other nucleotide sequences in the sample. V usage is TRBV2 and J usage is TRBJ2-3; D is perhaps TRBD2 (5 bases). The CDR3 is 15 residues long. Germline V gene data show CDR1 as SNHLY and CDR2 as FYNNEI. Trimming cost V 4 bases and J 3 bases, with 14 bases left between them. Here the CDR3 DNA reads TGTGCCAGCAGTGGAGGGAGCCGGACTACAGATACGCAGTATTTT. It specifies CASSGGSRTTDTQYF.

This chain links TRBV5-4 with TRBJ2-7; 8 bases map to TRBD2. The CDR3 totals 15 residues. Trimming took 4 bases from V and 5 from J; bases not matched to a gene: 11. Per the germline V gene, CDR1 is SGHNT and CDR2 is YYREEE (reference sequence). The CDR3 loop reads CASSPSGLGYHEQYF. The CDR3 nucleotides read TGTGCCAGCAGCCCGTCGGGACTAGGGTACCACGAGCAGTACTTC.

As for this clone: The sample carries other DNA sequences with the same CDR3. The CDR3 DNA reads TGCGCCAGCAGCTTAGGACTCCAACTGTACAATGAGCAGTTCTTC. It codes for CASSLGLQLYNEQFF. The genes are TRBV5-1 and TRBJ2-1; TRBD2 is a possible D gene (5 bases). Trimming pared 2 bases from V and 4 bases from J, leaving 13 bases between. CDR3 length: 15 residues. Germline loops: CDR1 SGHRS, CDR2 YFSETQ.

The rearrangement joins TRBV5-4 to TRBJ2-7; D is possibly TRBD1 or TRBD2 (6 bases each). The germline V gene encodes CDR1 SGHNT and CDR2 YYREEE (reference sequence). The length of the CDR3 is 14 residues. With 5 bases removed from V and 4 bases from J, the gap between germline ends came to 16 bases. The CDR3 DNA is TGTGCCAGCAGGGAAGGGGGGAGCGGATACGAGCAGTACTTC. It encodes CASREGGSGYEQYF.

This CDR3 is CASSLLQSAGEQYF. The DNA of the CDR3 is TGTGCCAGCAGCTTATTACAATCCGCTGGCGAGCAGTACTTC. This chain links TRBV7-9 with TRBJ2-7; D is undetermined. The germline V gene encodes CDR1 SEHNR and CDR2 FQNEAQ (reference sequence). The CDR3 totals 14 residues. V dropped 2 bases and J dropped 6 bases, with 14 bases sitting between them.

CDR3 sequence reads: CASRPVTGGGYGYTF. For the CDR3, the DNA is TGTGCCAGCCGGCCGGTGACAGGGGGTGGCTATGGCTACACCTTC. The chain couples TRBV2 to TRBJ1-2; 9 positions match TRBD1. The germline gives CDR1 SNHLY, CDR2 FYNNEI. This CDR3 region has 15 residues. The junction had 11 bases not matched to a gene; V was cut back by 8 bases and J by 4 bases.

The chain employs TRBV5-1 and TRBJ2-7; D is possibly TRBD1 (6 bases). In germline, CDR1 is SGHRS, CDR2 YFSETQ. Trimming cost V 5 bases and J 1 base, with 13 bases left between them. The length of the CDR3 is 14 residues. CDR3 residues: CASRGDRLSYEQYF. In nucleotides, the CDR3 is TGCGCCAGCAGGGGTGACAGGCTTTCCTACGAGCAGTACTTC.

The chain uses TRBV9 and TRBJ2-5; TRBD2 matches 12 bases. After removal of 0 bases from V and 5 bases from J, the junction contained 8 bases not matched to a gene. Germline CDR1 reads SGDLS; CDR2 reads YYNGEE. CDR3 length equals 17 residues. CDR3 residues: CASSVGASGRARETQYF. The CDR3 DNA is TGTGCCAGCAGCGTAGGGGCTAGCGGGAGGGCCAGGGAGACCCAGTACTTC.

The chain uses TRBV27 and TRBJ2-6; 7 bases fit TRBD1. Germline V gene sequence: CDR1 MNHEY, CDR2 SMNVEV (reference sequence). Trimming removed 2 bases from V and 4 bases from J; junction bases left unmatched: 8. This CDR3 region has 17 residues. CDR3 sequence (DNA): TGTGCCAGCAGTTTAACAGGGACAGTCCCCGGGGCCAACGTCCTGACTTTC. This translates into CASSLTGTVPGANVLTF.

The gene calls are TRBV28 and TRBJ1-2, with a weak D call TRBD1 (5 bases). Germline CDR1 MDHEN, CDR2 SYDVKM. The CDR3 loop spans 16 amino acids. V was shortened by 3 bases and J by 4 bases, with 18 bases between the two germline ends. CDR3 nucleotide sequence: TGTGCCAGCAGTTTGCTTATTGGGACCTCCTTCTATGGCTACACCTTC. As protein: CASSLLIGTSFYGYTF.

The chain's CDR3 is CASSPPGQVSHTQYF. The CDR3 DNA reads as TGTGCCAGCAGCCCGCCGGGACAGGTTTCGCATACGCAGTATTTT. The J gene is TRBJ2-3, the V gene TRBV6-5; TRBD1 matches at 8 bases. The CDR3 length is 15 residues. Germline V gene sequence: CDR1 MNHEY, CDR2 SVGAGI. The V and J ends lost 6 bases and 7 bases, in that order; junction bases with no gene match: 12.

This rearrangement joins TRBV9 to TRBJ2-1; 7 nucleotides agree with TRBD2. The CDR3 spans 16 residues. Germline CDR1 reads SGDLS; CDR2 reads YYNGEE. J was trimmed by 2 bases and V by 0 bases; bases with no gene match: 5. The DNA of the CDR3 is TGTGCCAGCAGCGTAGGGAGGCGGGAGCCCTACAATGAGCAGTTCTTC. Protein: CASSVGRREPYNEQFF.

The V and J genes are TRBV13 and TRBJ2-7, with D unclear. V lost 5 bases and J 3 bases, leaving 20 bases between the germline ends. This CDR3 is built from 16 residues. CDR1 and CDR2 (germline): PRHDT, FYEKMQ (reference sequence). The CDR3 region is CASSRSRFLYSYEQYF. CDR3 DNA: TGTGCCAGCAGCCGAAGCCGATTCCTATATAGCTACGAGCAGTACTTC. Variable domain in full (rest from reference TRBV13 and TRBJ2-7): AAGVIQSPRHLIKEKRETATLKCYPIPRHDTVYWYQQGPGQDPQFLISFYEKMQSDKGSIPDRFSAQQFSDYHSELNMSSLELGDSALYFCASSRSRFLYSYEQYFGPGTRLTVT.

The rearrangement joins TRBV5-1 to TRBJ1-6; D gene ambiguous. The CDR3 has 12 residues. Germline values: CDR1 SGHRS, CDR2 YFSETQ. The V and J ends lost 4 bases and 11 bases respectively, with 10 bases between them. This chain's CDR3 is CASSPAGAPLHF. The CDR3 DNA sequence: TGCGCCAGCAGCCCCGCGGGAGCACCCCTCCACTTT.

The CDR3 sequence is CASSANRDTQYF. DNA for the CDR3: TGTGCCAGCAGCGCAAACCGAGATACGCAGTATTTT. The rearrangement joins TRBV7-2 to TRBJ2-3; D unclear. V gave up 5 bases and J gave up 5 bases, with 8 bases separating them. The CDR3 has 12 residues. Germline assignment: CDR1 SGHTA and CDR2 FQGNSA. Filled out from reference TRBV7-2 and TRBJ2-3, the complete variable domain reads GAGVSQSPSNKVTEKGKDVELRCDPISGHTALYWYRQSLGQGLEFLIYFQGNSAPDKSGLPSDRFSAERTGGSVSTLTIQRTQQEDSAVYLCASSANRDTQYFGPGTRLTVL.

The chain links TRBV6-5 to TRBJ2-1; TRBD2 matches 11 bases. Germline values: CDR1 MNHEY, CDR2 SVGAGI. This CDR3 is 16 amino acids long. The V and J ends lost 2 bases and 7 bases, in that order; junction bases with no gene match: 7. The DNA for the CDR3 is TGTGCCAGCAGTTACCTCACTAGCGGGAGTAGGAATGAGCAGTTCTTC. It translates to CASSYLTSGSRNEQFF.

V is TRBV28 and J is TRBJ1-2; D unclear. The CDR3 spans 16 residues. CDR1 and CDR2 from the germline V gene are MDHEN and SYDVKM. Trimming took off 4 bases at V and 0 bases at J, with 15 bases between the two ends. The CDR3 sequence: CASSSHRIGANYGYTF. The CDR3, as DNA: TGTGCCAGCAGTTCACACCGTATTGGGGCTAACTATGGCTACACCTTC.

The chain joins TRBV6-5 to TRBJ2-7; 10 bases are a match to TRBD2. The CDR3 contains 14 residues. Germline V lookup: CDR1 MNHEY, CDR2 SVGAGI. V was pared by 2 bases and J by 5 bases, with 3 bases of the junction left unmatched. The CDR3 DNA is TGTGCCAGCAGTTACGGGCTAGCGGGGGACGAGCAGTACTTC. Translated: CASSYGLAGDEQYF.

This clone showed up just once. J is TRBJ1-1 and V is TRBV7-2; 12 positions match TRBD1. V gave up 1 base and J gave up 6 bases; unmatched junction bases: 6. Germline lookup yields CDR1 SGHTA and CDR2 FQGNSA. This CDR3 contains 16 residues. The CDR3 nucleotides read TGTGCCAGCAGCTTAGTCGGGGGACAGGGGGCTTCTGAAGCTTTCTTT. Translation gives CASSLVGGQGASEAFF.

The rearrangement uses TRBV18 and TRBJ2-1, with D hard to call. The germline gives CDR1 KGHSH, CDR2 LQKENI. The CDR3 sequence is 15 residues long. The ends were cut back, 3 bases at V and 7 bases at J, with 16 bases in the middle. The CDR3 DNA sequence: TGTGCCAGCTCACCCAGGACCGGGTTACAAAATGAGCAGTTCTTC. Residues: CASSPRTGLQNEQFF.

The chain combines TRBV1 with TRBJ2-5; the tabulated D call, TRBD2, remains unverified against the DNA. TRBV1 is recorded as a pseudogene. There are 20 residues in the CDR3. CDR3 protein: CTSSQEGGVAGGPRGETQYF. CDR3 in DNA: TGCACCAGCAGCCAAGAGGGAGGGGTAGCGGGAGGGCCACGGGGGGAGACCCAGTACTTC.

The rearrangement joins TRBV7-3 to TRBJ2-2; D is unclear. V was clipped by 5 bases and J by 0 bases, with 7 bases between them. The CDR3 is 14 residues long. Per the germline V gene, CDR1 is SGHTA and CDR2 is FQGTGA. The CDR3 here is CASSTLANTGELFF. For the CDR3, the DNA is TGTGCCAGCAGCACCCTCGCGAACACCGGGGAGCTGTTTTTT.

This rearrangement joins TRBV7-8 to TRBJ2-1; D gene ambiguous. Trimming removed 2 bases at V and 11 bases at J, with 10 bases between. Per germline, CDR1 SGHVS and CDR2 FQNEAQ. The CDR3 runs to 12 residues. In DNA, the CDR3 is TGTGCCAGCAGCTTATGGTCCAGTCAGCAGTTCTTC. Translated, it gives CASSLWSSQQFF.

This clone appeared a single time. Other DNA sequences of this sample code for an identical CDR3. V and J are TRBV30 and TRBJ1-5, with no clear D. This CDR3 has 13 residues. Germline V gene data show CDR1 as GTSNPN and CDR2 as SVGIG (reference sequence). V was trimmed by 0 bases and J by 2 bases, leaving 5 bases between them. This chain's CDR3 is CAWSVRGNQPQHF. As DNA, the CDR3 is TGTGCCTGGAGTGTACGGGGCAATCAGCCCCAGCATTTT.